Following are 22 T cell receptor beta chains from one sample sequenced in a study of patients and donors after allogeneic stem cell transplantation. TCRdb re-analysed the RT-PCR reads in MiXCR, keeping a single row per CDR3 protein. The table has approximately 250,000 distinct CDR3 sequences, less than 15% seen once. The sample was blood, either unsorted or a sorted T cell fraction (not recorded which). Source of these receptors: a human donor who was either an allogeneic HSCT recipient or a stem cell or donor lymphocyte infusion donor (not recorded which). It is not recorded whose cells these are; they may come from a transplant donor.

This clonotype was detected ten times or more. The V gene is TRBV28, the J gene TRBJ2-1; no reliable D call. CDR1 and CDR2 (germline): MDHEN, SYDVKM. The CDR3 is made up of 15 amino acids. Trimming shortened V by 3 bases and J by 6 bases, and 15 bases separated the two germline ends. The CDR3 loop reads CASSFQRTDGNEQFF. For the CDR3, the DNA is TGTGCCAGCAGTTTCCAACGGACCGACGGCAATGAGCAGTTCTTC.

This clonotype was recorded a few times. The rearrangement links TRBV6-1 to TRBJ1-1; TRBD1 might be the D (5 bases). Germline-derived CDR1 and CDR2 are MNHNS and SASEGT. Trimming pared 5 bases from V and 0 bases from J, leaving 13 bases between. CDR3 length: 15 amino acids. DNA for the CDR3: TGTGCCAGCAGTAACCGGGACTTTATGAACACTGAAGCTTTCTTT. Translation gives CASSNRDFMNTEAFF.

This clonotype was seen at least ten times. The V call is TRBV11-1, the J call TRBJ2-5; 9 positions agree with TRBD2. With V trimmed by 1 base and J by 2 bases, 5 bases remained unmatched. The CDR3 covers 16 residues. Germline CDR1 and CDR2: SGHAT and FQDESV (reference sequence). The CDR3 DNA is TGTGCCAGCAGCTTAGGGGCGACTAGCGGACAAGAGACCCAGTACTTC. Translation gives CASSLGATSGQETQYF.

This clonotype was seen ten or more times. J is TRBJ2-5 and V is TRBV12-3 or TRBV12-4, with D tentatively TRBD1 (5 bases). This CDR3 contains 14 residues. Trimming stripped 2 bases from V and 4 bases from J, with 11 bases between. The CDR3 DNA follows: TGTGCCAGCAGTTTATCCGGCAGGGCAGAGACCCAGTACTTC. Protein: CASSLSGRAETQYF.

On this clonotype itself: This could be a read error, since a much larger clone is one nucleotide away. This chain links TRBV12-3 or TRBV12-4 with TRBJ1-6; 9 nucleotides match TRBD1. The CDR3 sequence is 13 residues long. Trimming cost V 5 bases and J 9 bases; bases outside gene matches: 2. CDR3 nucleotide sequence: TGTGCCAGCAGTGGACAGGGGATTTCACCCCTCCACTTT. Protein sequence: CASSGQGISPLHF.

This clonotype showed up just a few times. J is TRBJ1-2 and V is TRBV6-1; 7 nucleotides align to TRBD1. Unmatched junction bases numbered 15, after V lost 6 bases and J lost 8 bases. CDR1 and CDR2 from the germline V gene are MNHNS and SASEGT. The CDR3 is 15 residues long. CDR3 in DNA: TGTGCCAGCAGCGAGTCGGACAGGTCCGAGTTGGGCTACACCTTC. This translates into CASSESDRSELGYTF.

This rearrangement joins TRBV7-9 to TRBJ1-2, with D maybe TRBD1 (6 bases). The CDR3 consists of 14 residues. V lost 4 bases and J 4 bases, leaving 13 bases between the germline ends. Germline V gene sequence: CDR1 SEHNR, CDR2 FQNEAQ (reference sequence). As DNA, the CDR3 is TGTGCCAGCAGCTCGTCGGGACAAGTCTATGGCTACACCTTC. It specifies CASSSSGQVYGYTF.

This clonotype appeared a few times. This chain joins TRBV20-1 and TRBJ2-5; 12 bases align to TRBD1. The CDR3 consists of 16 residues. The V gene end was trimmed by 6 bases and the J gene end by 5 bases; junction bases not matched to a gene: 13. Germline V gene sequence: CDR1 DFQATT, CDR2 SNEGSKA (reference sequence). The CDR3 bases are TGCAGTGCATTCGGGACAGGGGGCAGGGGGTGGGAGACCCAGTACTTC. Translated: CSAFGTGGRGWETQYF.

This clonotype came up many times. The chain recombines TRBV7-8 with TRBJ1-1; no firm D call. The CDR3 length is 15 residues. V lost 5 bases and J 1 base, leaving 14 bases between the germline ends. Germline V lookup: CDR1 SGHVS, CDR2 FQNEAQ. The CDR3 protein is CASSPFTGANTEAFF. The CDR3 DNA is TGTGCCAGCAGCCCATTCACGGGCGCGAACACTGAAGCTTTCTTT.

This clonotype was seen at least ten times. V usage is TRBV5-6 and J usage is TRBJ2-3; D might be TRBD1 or TRBD2, each matching 5 bases. Looked up from germline, CDR1 is SGHDT and CDR2 is YYEEEE. The CDR3 length is 13 residues. Between the trimmed V and J ends, which lost 3 bases and 8 bases, there was a span of 13 bases. The CDR3 sequence is CASSSHGDRTQYF. Written as DNA, the CDR3 is TGTGCCAGCAGCTCCCACGGGGACCGTACGCAGTATTTT.

This clonotype was counted ten times or more. V and J are TRBV6-1 and TRBJ1-1, with D perhaps matching TRBD1 (6 bases). The CDR3 length is 14 residues. V lost 7 bases and J 0 bases, leaving 12 bases between the germline ends. Germline loops: CDR1 MNHNS, CDR2 SASEGT. As DNA, the CDR3 is TGTGCCAGCAACCCCGACAGGTTGAACACTGAAGCTTTCTTT. Translated: CASNPDRLNTEAFF.

CDR3 protein: CASTLGTQRADTQYF. CDR3 sequence (DNA): TGTGCCAGCACCCTCGGGACTCAGAGGGCAGATACGCAGTATTTT. The gene calls are TRBV6-1 and TRBJ2-3, with D perhaps matching TRBD2 (6 bases). The CDR3 loop spans 15 amino acids. Germline assignment: CDR1 MNHNS and CDR2 SASEGT. V gave up 7 bases and J gave up 4 bases, with 18 bases separating them.

The chain recombines TRBV27 with TRBJ1-2; 8 bases align to TRBD1. The CDR3 totals 15 residues. The J segment lost 4 bases and the V segment lost 3 bases, leaving 7 bases of the junction unmatched. The germline V gene has CDR1 MNHEY and CDR2 SMNVEV (reference sequence). Here the CDR3 reads CASSFNGQGAYGYTF. The CDR3 coding sequence is TGTGCCAGCAGTTTTAACGGACAGGGTGCCTATGGCTACACCTTC.

This clonotype was picked up a small number of times. The chain carries TRBV6-1 and TRBJ1-1; 7 bases map to TRBD1. CDR1 is MNHNS, CDR2 SASEGT, per germline. Trimming removed 6 bases from V and 11 bases from J; junction bases left unmatched: 21. The CDR3 has 16 amino acids. Here the CDR3 reads CASRHTGAYAGYGAFF. The DNA of the CDR3 is TGTGCCAGCAGGCATACAGGGGCTTACGCGGGGTATGGCGCTTTCTTT.

This clonotype was recorded a few times. The rearrangement uses TRBV7-8 and TRBJ2-7, with D possibly matching TRBD1 (6 bases). V lost 1 base, J lost 2 bases, and 6 bases lay in between. Germline CDR1 reads SGHVS; CDR2 reads FQNEAQ. CDR3 size: 13 residues. In DNA, the CDR3 is TGTGCCAGCAGCTTAGGGACAGCCTACGAGCAGTACTTC. Translation gives CASSLGTAYEQYF.

This clonotype was seen many times. CDR3 region: CASSQAGGLTGELFF. The CDR3 DNA sequence: TGTGCCAGCAGCCAAGCTGGCGGACTCACCGGGGAGCTGTTTTTT. This sequence joins TRBV14 and TRBJ2-2, with D perhaps TRBD2 (5 bases). Germline CDR1 and CDR2: SGHDN and FVKESK. Between the trimmed V and J ends, which lost 1 base and 4 bases, there was a span of 10 bases. CDR3 length: 15 residues.

This clonotype has ten or more counts. V usage is TRBV5-1 and J usage is TRBJ2-3; 9 bases are shared with TRBD2. The CDR3 spans 18 residues. Unmatched junction bases numbered 8, after V lost 0 bases and J lost 0 bases. Germline CDR1 reads SGHRS; CDR2 reads YFSETQ. CDR3 sequence: CASSLGSGGAYSTDTQYF. The CDR3 coding sequence is TGCGCCAGCAGCTTGGGTAGCGGGGGAGCCTATAGCACAGATACGCAGTATTTT.

The CDR3, as DNA: TGTGCCTGGGGACAGGGTGACAATCAGCCCCAGCATTTT. As protein: CAWGQGDNQPQHF. The rearrangement uses TRBV30 and TRBJ1-5; 8 nucleotides match TRBD1. The CDR3 extends over 13 amino acids. Germline lookup yields CDR1 GTSNPN and CDR2 SVGIG (reference sequence). Trimming removed 5 bases from V and 3 bases from J; junction bases left unmatched: 3.

This clonotype was detected only a few times. This chain connects TRBV12-3 or TRBV12-4 to TRBJ1-2; D not resolved. CDR3 length equals 13 residues. V lost 7 bases to trimming and J lost 7 bases, with 16 bases between them. The CDR3 DNA follows: TGTGCCAGCACCATGGGAGGGTTAAGTGGCTACACCTTC. It is translated as CASTMGGLSGYTF.

This clonotype was seen more than once but under ten times. The chain carries TRBV7-2 and TRBJ1-2; D gene uncertain. Trimming shortened V by 1 base and J by 7 bases, and 4 bases separated the two germline ends. The germline V gene has CDR1 SGHTA and CDR2 FQGNSA. This CDR3 has 11 amino acids. The CDR3 here is CASSLDGGYTF. The CDR3, as DNA: TGTGCCAGCAGCTTAGATGGTGGCTACACCTTC.

The chain combines TRBV19 with TRBJ2-5; D might be TRBD1 or TRBD2, each matching 5 bases. Trimming removed 6 bases at V and 1 base at J, with 15 bases between. Germline V gives CDR1 LNHDA, CDR2 SQIVND (reference sequence). The CDR3 has 15 residues. This chain's CDR3 is CASRPYRDRQETQYF. The CDR3 DNA reads as TGTGCCAGTAGACCTTATCGGGACCGCCAAGAGACCCAGTACTTC.

This clonotype has just a few counts. The rearrangement uses TRBV4-2 and TRBJ2-1; TRBD2 matches at 11 bases. In germline, CDR1 is LGHNA, CDR2 YNFKEQ. Unmatched junction bases numbered 7, after V lost 8 bases and J lost 4 bases. The CDR3 covers 15 residues. CDR3 coding DNA: TGTGCCAGCTTACCAACTAGCGGGGGTTACAATGAGCAGTTCTTC. The encoded protein is CASLPTSGGYNEQFF.